Below are 23 T cell receptor beta chains sequenced from a single sample in a study of T-cell reconstitution after alpha-beta-depleted transplantation in children. Unique molecular identifiers were incorporated during preparation of the TCRbeta library. TCRdb reanalysed the PCR reads using MiXCR and keeps one entry per CDR3 protein. This repertoire shows around 250,000 distinct CDR3 sequences, roughly 26% found once; its top ten account for about 2.6%. The sequencing used PBMCs, collected before TCRalphabeta/CD19-depleted stem cell transplant. These receptors were collected from a girl between 2 and 10 years old with Fanconi anemia, due to receive a stem cell transplant.

Worth noting for this clonotype: The germline gene is not matched at one end of the junction; a read error may be the cause. V is TRBV20-1 and J is TRBJ2-7, with 8 bases that match TRBD2. Germline CDR1 and CDR2: DFQATT and SNEGSKA (reference sequence). This CDR3 spans 18 amino acids. The CDR3 loop reads CCARDSRRTSRESYEQYF. DNA for the CDR3: TGCTGTGCTAGAGATTCAAGGAGGACTAGCCGCGAGTCCTACGAGCAGTACTTC.

The sample holds many counts of this clonotype. J is TRBJ2-1 and V is TRBV7-9; maybe TRBD2 (6 bases). The germline V gene has CDR1 SEHNR and CDR2 FQNEAQ (reference sequence). The CDR3 sequence is 17 residues long. V was clipped by 1 base and J by 0 bases, with 13 bases between them. CDR3 protein: CASSLVLAPSSYNEQFF. The CDR3 DNA reads TGTGCCAGCAGCTTAGTACTAGCCCCCAGCTCCTACAATGAGCAGTTCTTC. The whole variable domain, filled in from reference TRBV7-9 and TRBJ2-1, reads DTGVSQNPRHKITKRGQNVTFRCDPISEHNRLYWYRQTLGQGPEFLTYFQNEAQLEKSRLLSDRFSAERPKGSFSTLEIQRTEQGDSAMYLCASSLVLAPSSYNEQFFGPGTRLTVL.

The V call is TRBV11-2, the J call TRBJ1-2; D may be TRBD1 (5 bases). The V and J ends lost 0 bases and 4 bases respectively, with 12 bases between them. CDR3 length: 15 amino acids. In germline, CDR1 is SGHAT, CDR2 FQNNGV. The CDR3 sequence is CASSLDDGAVYGYTF. CDR3 nucleotide sequence: TGTGCCAGCAGCTTAGATGACGGGGCCGTCTATGGCTACACCTTC.

In this sample, this clonotype turned up a few times. This chain connects TRBV5-1 to TRBJ2-4, with D uncertain. This CDR3 contains 14 residues. The V end was cut by 0 bases, the J end by 11 bases, with 15 bases between. Germline CDR1 is SGHRS and CDR2 is YFSETQ. CDR3 nucleotides: TGCGCCAGCAGCTTGGGAACAGATAAGGTGCTTCAGTACTTC. Residues: CASSLGTDKVLQYF.

This clonotype has a count of ten or more. V gene TRBV29-1 combines with J gene TRBJ2-7; 8 bases line up with TRBD2. V lost 5 bases, J lost 2 bases, and 11 bases stayed unmatched. CDR3 length: 15 amino acids. From germline, CDR1 is SQVTM and CDR2 ANQGSEA. In DNA, the CDR3 is TGCAGCGTTTTACGGACTAGCCGTTTCACCTACGAGCAGTACTTC. It specifies CSVLRTSRFTYEQYF.

Ten or more counts support this clonotype. The CDR3 region is CSARDSSSTDTQYF. CDR3 sequence (DNA): TGCAGTGCTAGAGATTCCTCTAGCACAGATACGCAGTATTTT. The V and J genes are TRBV20-1 and TRBJ2-3; D ambiguous. The V end was cut by 0 bases, the J end by 0 bases, with 7 bases between. This CDR3 is 14 amino acids long. The germline gives CDR1 DFQATT, CDR2 SNEGSKA (reference sequence).

This clonotype was recorded at least ten times. The genes are TRBV20-1 and TRBJ2-2; 11 bases are shared with TRBD2. Losses at the gene ends were 5 bases for V and 4 bases for J; bases not matched to a gene: 15. The V gene's germline CDR1 is DFQATT and CDR2 SNEGSKA (reference sequence). This CDR3 is built from 18 residues. CDR3 loop: CSAGNPRTSGSGTGELFF. DNA for the CDR3: TGCAGTGCTGGGAACCCTCGTACTAGCGGGAGCGGCACCGGGGAGCTGTTTTTT.

This clonotype was seen at least ten times. V is TRBV4-2 and J is TRBJ2-7; 7 nucleotides line up with TRBD1. The trim removed 4 bases at V and 2 bases at J, leaving 14 bases unmatched. The length of the CDR3 is 17 residues. Per germline, CDR1 LGHNA and CDR2 YNFKEQ. CDR3 loop: CASSRPYRGRRPYEQYF. The CDR3 region has the DNA TGTGCCAGCAGCCGACCCTACAGGGGCCGACGACCCTACGAGCAGTACTTC.

This clonotype was found many times. The V gene is TRBV6-5, the J gene TRBJ2-1; 8 nucleotides line up with TRBD2. The CDR3 sequence is 15 residues long. Per the germline V gene, CDR1 is MNHEY and CDR2 is SVGAGI. V was clipped by 4 bases and J by 5 bases; unmatched bases: 7. The CDR3 here is CASSSSGGPDNEQFF. In DNA form, the CDR3 reads TGTGCCAGCAGTTCGTCGGGGGGGCCGGACAATGAGCAGTTCTTC.

Many counts were recorded for this clonotype. This rearrangement joins TRBV20-1 to TRBJ2-1, with D possibly called TRBD1 or TRBD2 (5 bases each). The CDR3 is made up of 15 amino acids. CDR1 is DFQATT, CDR2 SNEGSKA, per germline (reference sequence). Trimming removed 1 base at V and 2 bases at J, with 12 bases between. CDR3 DNA: TGCAGTGCTAGAGCCCAACCGGGGCCCTACAATGAGCAGTTCTTC. Translating gives CSARAQPGPYNEQFF.

This clonotype showed up just a few times. J is TRBJ2-7 and V is TRBV5-1; D is perhaps TRBD2 (6 bases). The V and J ends lost 4 bases and 0 bases respectively, with 14 bases between them. The CDR3 spans 15 residues. CDR1 SGHRS and CDR2 YFSETQ come from the germline V gene. CDR3 nucleotides: TGCGCCAGCAGCAGGCAGCGGGCTAGCTCCTACGAGCAGTACTTC. Translating it yields CASSRQRASSYEQYF.

The chain has TRBV29-1 and TRBJ2-7; possibly TRBD1 or TRBD2 for D (5 bases each). The V end was cut by 6 bases, the J end by 3 bases, with 15 bases between. This CDR3 region has 13 residues. CDR1 and CDR2 (germline): SQVTM, ANQGSEA. CDR3 protein: CSVYWDQDYEQYF. DNA of the CDR3: TGCAGCGTATACTGGGACCAAGACTACGAGCAGTACTTC.

This clonotype was seen a handful of times. The chain links TRBV7-2 to TRBJ2-7; D is unresolved. This CDR3 is 12 amino acids long. The V end was cut by 0 bases, the J end by 6 bases, with 6 bases between. Germline V gene lookup returns CDR1 SGHTA and CDR2 FQGNSA. The CDR3 loop is CASSLAVGEQYF. CDR3 sequence (DNA): TGTGCCAGCAGCTTAGCGGTAGGCGAGCAGTACTTC.

This sequence joins TRBV20-1 and TRBJ2-6; perhaps TRBD1 as D (6 bases). Trimming left V 3 bases short and J 2 bases short, with 11 bases between. Germline loops: CDR1 DFQATT, CDR2 SNEGSKA (reference sequence). The CDR3 contains 15 residues. The CDR3 bases are TGCAGTGCTAGGGACAGTGCCCCTGGGGCCAACGTCCTGACTTTC. This encodes CSARDSAPGANVLTF.

Ten or more counts support this clonotype. The chain links TRBV12-3 or TRBV12-4 to TRBJ1-4; 9 bases fit TRBD1. This CDR3 has 15 residues. J was trimmed by 5 bases and V by 0 bases; bases with no gene match: 1. The DNA for the CDR3 is TGTGCCAGCAGTTTAGCGGGGACAGGGAATGAAAAACTGTTTTTT. Its translation is CASSLAGTGNEKLFF.

The chain is built from TRBV7-2 and TRBJ2-7, with 8 positions matching TRBD2. This CDR3 spans 15 amino acids. The germline V gene has CDR1 SGHTA and CDR2 FQGNSA. Germline trimming cut 2 bases from V and 2 bases from J; bases unmatched to any gene: 5. CDR3 in amino acids: CASSLYTSGTYEQYF. CDR3 bases: TGTGCCAGCAGCTTATACACTAGCGGAACCTACGAGCAGTACTTC.

A few counts support this clonotype. For the CDR3, the DNA is TGTGCCAGCAGCATGGGACTAGCCTCCTACAATGAGCAGTTCTTC. Its protein product is CASSMGLASYNEQFF. J is TRBJ2-1 and V is TRBV7-2, with TRBD2 identical over 9 bases. Germline V gene sequence: CDR1 SGHTA, CDR2 FQGNSA. The ends lost 5 bases at V and 0 bases at J; junction bases unmatched: 2. The CDR3 consists of 15 residues. Complete variable domain (other parts from reference TRBV7-2 and TRBJ2-1): GAGVSQSPSNKVTEKGKDVELRCDPISGHTALYWYRQSLGQGLEFLIYFQGNSAPDKSGLPSDRFSAERTGGSVSTLTIQRTQQEDSAVYLCASSMGLASYNEQFFGPGTRLTVL.

This clonotype was counted ten times or more. The rearrangement joins TRBV12-3 or TRBV12-4 to TRBJ2-7, with 7 bases identical to TRBD2. The CDR3 loop spans 13 amino acids. J gave up 3 bases and V 5 bases, and 4 bases lay outside the gene matches. The CDR3 reads CASSRGGGYEQYF. The DNA for the CDR3 is TGTGCCAGCAGTAGGGGCGGGGGCTACGAGCAGTACTTC.

The CDR3 bases are TGTGCCAGCAGTGGACAAGATAGCAATCAGCCCCAGCATTTT. Its translation: CASSGQDSNQPQHF. The genes are TRBV25-1 and TRBJ1-5; the D is unclear. In germline, CDR1 is MGHDK, CDR2 SYGVNS. CDR3 size: 14 residues. The ends were cut back, 4 bases at V and 0 bases at J, with 7 bases in the middle.

CDR3 sequence reads: CASSLARPQLNQPQHF. CDR3 DNA sequence: TGTGCCAGCAGTTTAGCGAGGCCCCAGCTCAATCAGCCCCAGCATTTT. The chain couples TRBV12-3 or TRBV12-4 to TRBJ1-5, with D hard to call. The CDR3 covers 16 residues. Trimming left V 0 bases short and J 3 bases short, with 12 bases between.

This clonotype has ten or more counts. V usage is TRBV20-1 and J usage is TRBJ2-7, with 7 bases identical to TRBD2. V was pared by 0 bases and J by 2 bases, with 7 bases of the junction left unmatched. The CDR3 covers 15 residues. CDR1 DFQATT and CDR2 SNEGSKA come from the germline V gene (reference sequence). CDR3 loop: CSAREPPGLTYEQYF. The CDR3 coding sequence is TGCAGTGCTAGAGAACCACCGGGACTAACCTACGAGCAGTACTTC.

This clonotype was counted a few times. The rearrangement uses TRBV4-2 and TRBJ2-3, with 8 bases that match TRBD2. The germline V gene has CDR1 LGHNA and CDR2 YNFKEQ. The trim removed 4 bases at V and 0 bases at J, leaving 6 bases unmatched. This CDR3 has 16 amino acids. Here the CDR3 reads CASSPSGGASTDTQYF. The CDR3 nucleotides read TGTGCCAGCAGCCCATCGGGGGGGGCTAGCACAGATACGCAGTATTTT.

V is TRBV5-6 and J is TRBJ2-7; 8 bases align to TRBD1. The trim removed 4 bases at V and 0 bases at J, leaving 6 bases unmatched. Per the germline V gene, CDR1 is SGHDT and CDR2 is YYEEEE. The CDR3 extends over 15 amino acids. The CDR3 spells CASSPDRGASYEQYF. CDR3 DNA: TGTGCCAGCAGCCCAGACAGGGGAGCCTCCTACGAGCAGTACTTC.